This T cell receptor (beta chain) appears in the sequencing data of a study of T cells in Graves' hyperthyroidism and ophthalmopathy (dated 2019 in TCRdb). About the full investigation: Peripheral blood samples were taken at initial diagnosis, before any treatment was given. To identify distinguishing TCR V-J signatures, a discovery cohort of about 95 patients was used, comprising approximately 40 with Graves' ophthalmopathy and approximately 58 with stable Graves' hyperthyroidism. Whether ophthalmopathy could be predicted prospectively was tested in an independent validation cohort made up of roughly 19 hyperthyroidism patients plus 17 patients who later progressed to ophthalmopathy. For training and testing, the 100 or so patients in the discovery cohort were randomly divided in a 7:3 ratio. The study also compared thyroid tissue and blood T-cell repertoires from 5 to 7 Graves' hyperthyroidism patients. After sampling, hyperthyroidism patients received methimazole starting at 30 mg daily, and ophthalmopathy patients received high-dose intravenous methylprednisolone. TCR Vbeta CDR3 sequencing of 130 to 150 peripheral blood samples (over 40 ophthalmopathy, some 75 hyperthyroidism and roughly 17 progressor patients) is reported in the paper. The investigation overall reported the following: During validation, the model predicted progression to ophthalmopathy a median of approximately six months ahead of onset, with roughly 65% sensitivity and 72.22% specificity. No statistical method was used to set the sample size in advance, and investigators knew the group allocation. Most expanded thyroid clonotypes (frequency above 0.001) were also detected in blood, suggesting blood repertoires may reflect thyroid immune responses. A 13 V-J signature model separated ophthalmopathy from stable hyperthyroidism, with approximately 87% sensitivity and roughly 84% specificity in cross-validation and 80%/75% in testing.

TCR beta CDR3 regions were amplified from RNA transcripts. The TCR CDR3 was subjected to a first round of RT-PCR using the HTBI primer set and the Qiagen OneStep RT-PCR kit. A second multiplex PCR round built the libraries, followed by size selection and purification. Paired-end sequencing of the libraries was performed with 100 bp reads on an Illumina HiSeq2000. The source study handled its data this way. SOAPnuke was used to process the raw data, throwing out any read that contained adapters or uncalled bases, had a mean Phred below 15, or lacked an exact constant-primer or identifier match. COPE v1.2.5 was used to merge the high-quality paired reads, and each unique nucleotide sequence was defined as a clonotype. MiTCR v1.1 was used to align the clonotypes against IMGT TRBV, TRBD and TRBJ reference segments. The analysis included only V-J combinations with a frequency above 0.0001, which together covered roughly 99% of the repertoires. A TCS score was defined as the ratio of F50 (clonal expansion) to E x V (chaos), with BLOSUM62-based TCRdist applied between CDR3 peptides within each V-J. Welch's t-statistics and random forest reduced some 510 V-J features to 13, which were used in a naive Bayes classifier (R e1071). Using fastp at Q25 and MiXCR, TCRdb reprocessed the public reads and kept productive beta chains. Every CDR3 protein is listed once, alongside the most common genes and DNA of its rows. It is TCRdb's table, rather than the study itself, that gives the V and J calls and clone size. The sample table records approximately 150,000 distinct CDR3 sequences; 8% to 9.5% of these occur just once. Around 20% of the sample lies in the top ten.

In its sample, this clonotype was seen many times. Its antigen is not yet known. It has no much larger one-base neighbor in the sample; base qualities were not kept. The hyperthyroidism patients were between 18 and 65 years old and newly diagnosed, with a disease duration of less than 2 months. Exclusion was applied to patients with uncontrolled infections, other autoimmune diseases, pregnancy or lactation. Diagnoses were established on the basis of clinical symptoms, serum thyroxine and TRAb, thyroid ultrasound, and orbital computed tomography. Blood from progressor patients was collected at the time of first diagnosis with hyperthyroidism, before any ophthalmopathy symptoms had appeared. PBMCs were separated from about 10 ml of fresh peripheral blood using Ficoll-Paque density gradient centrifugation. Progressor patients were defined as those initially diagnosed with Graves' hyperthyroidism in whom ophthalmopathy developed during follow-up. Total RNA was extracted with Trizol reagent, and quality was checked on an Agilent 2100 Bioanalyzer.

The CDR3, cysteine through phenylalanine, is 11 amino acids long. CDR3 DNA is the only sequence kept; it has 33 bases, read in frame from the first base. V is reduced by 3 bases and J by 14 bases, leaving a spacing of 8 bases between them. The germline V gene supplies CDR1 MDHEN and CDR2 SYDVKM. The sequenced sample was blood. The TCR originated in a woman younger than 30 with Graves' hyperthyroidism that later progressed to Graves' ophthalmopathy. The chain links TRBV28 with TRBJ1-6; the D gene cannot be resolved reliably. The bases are TGTGCCAGCAGTTTCATAGGCACCCTCCACTTT. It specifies CASSFIGTLHF.